A selection of T cell receptor beta chains follows, all from one sample in a study of chemoradiotherapy in HPV16-positive cancers. Sequencing used immunoSEQ multiplex PCR; TCRdb keeps in-frame clones, though not all of them. The sample contains thousands of clones, approximately 80% of which appear only once. Sampling was carried out from a patient who underwent chemoradiotherapy. The source is a human donor with HPV-associated anogenital cancer. Both conserved end residues are part of each CDR3. A D gene is named only where the DNA matches it firmly. The listing skips clone size in some rows; elsewhere it reads once, few, many or a size class.

NA,TRBV7-9,NA,TRBJ1-5,CASSLALVDTGNQPQHF,TGTGCCAGCAGCTTAGCGTTAGTGGACACCGGCAATCAGCCCCAGCATTTT
NA,TRBV7-6,NA,TRBJ2-7,CASSLGPADGASEQYF,TGTGCCAGCAGCTTAGGCCCCGCCGATGGAGCCAGCGAGCAGTACTTC
NA,TRBV15,NA,TRBJ1-2,CATSREGDGYTF,TGTGCCACCAGCAGAGAGGGGGATGGCTACACCTTC
TRBD1,TRBV30,NA,TRBJ1-2,CAWSVRDRGNYGYTF,TGTGCCTGGAGTGTTCGGGACAGGGGGAACTATGGCTACACCTTC
TRBD1,TRBV28,NA,TRBJ2-7,CASTENGQGGFDNEQYF,TGTGCCAGCACCGAAAACGGACAAGGGGGCTTCGACAACGAGCAGTACTTC
TRBD2,TRBV11-3,NA,TRBJ2-5,CASSPSGRETQYF,TGTGCCAGCAGCCCTAGCGGGAGAGAGACCCAGTACTTC
NA,TRBV18,NA,TRBJ1-1,CASSPPSGFSEAFF,TGTGCCAGCTCACCACCTTCAGGGTTCAGTGAAGCTTTCTTT
TRBD2,TRBV7-2,NA,TRBJ2-3,CASSFRLAGGDTQYF,TGTGCCAGCAGCTTCCGACTAGCGGGAGGGGATACGCAGTATTTT
TRBD1,TRBV13,NA,TRBJ1-1,CASSSRQGVLGTEAFF,TGTGCCAGCAGCTCCCGACAGGGGGTTTTGGGCACTGAAGCTTTCTTT
NA,TRBV19,NA,TRBJ2-3,CASSIGRASTDTQYF,TGTGCCAGTAGTATCGGGCGGGCTAGCACAGATACGCAGTATTTT
TRBD2,TRBV2,NA,TRBJ2-1,CASSERAGGSPRYNEQFF,TGTGCCAGCAGTGAACGAGCGGGAGGAAGTCCACGATACAATGAGCAGTTCTTC
NA,TRBV30,once,TRBJ1-3,CAWRASLSGNTIYF,TGTGCCTGGAGGGCGAGTCTCTCTGGAAACACCATATATTTT
NA,TRBV30,NA,TRBJ1-4,CAWKSPDGQPTNEKLFF,TGTGCCTGGAAAAGCCCAGACGGCCAACCAACTAATGAAAAACTGTTTTTT
NA,TRBV19,NA,TRBJ1-5,CASSNNRVNQPQHF,TGTGCCAGTAGTAACAACAGGGTTAATCAGCCCCAGCATTTT
TRBD1,TRBV9,NA,TRBJ1-4,CASSVTPGGGEKLFF,TGTGCCAGCAGCGTAACGCCAGGGGGAGGTGAAAAACTGTTTTTT
NA,TRBV6-5,NA,TRBJ1-6,CASSYSQGFSPLHF,TGTGCCAGCAGTTACTCTCAGGGCTTCTCACCCCTCCACTTT
NA,TRBV5-5,NA,TRBJ2-5,CASNLGPARETQYF,TGTGCCAGCAACCTTGGACCCGCCAGGGAGACCCAGTACTTC
TRBD2,TRBV11-2,NA,TRBJ2-2,CASSRPGLARTGELFF,TGTGCCAGCAGCCGACCGGGACTAGCGAGGACCGGGGAGCTGTTTTTT
NA,TRBV18,NA,TRBJ1-3,CASSLIQEEFSGNTIYF,TGTGCCAGCTCACTCATCCAAGAGGAATTCTCTGGAAACACCATATATTTT
NA,TRBV4-1,few,TRBJ1-5,CASSQDERGRPQHF,TGCGCCAGCAGCCAAGATGAAAGGGGTAGGCCCCAGCATTTT
TRBD2,TRBV9,NA,TRBJ2-2,CASSVPLGTSGGEGELFF,TGTGCCAGCAGCGTACCACTCGGGACTAGCGGGGGGGAAGGGGAGCTGTTTTTT
NA,TRBV18,NA,TRBJ2-7,CASSGANYEQYF,TGTGCCAGCTCAGGGGCCAACTACGAGCAGTACTTC
TRBD1,TRBV2,NA,TRBJ1-2,CASSPQGAGYGYTF,TGTGCCAGCAGTCCCCAGGGGGCGGGCTATGGCTACACCTTC
TRBD1,TRBV5-4,NA,TRBJ2-7,CASSSRTGDSYEQYF,TGTGCCAGCAGCTCCCGGACAGGGGATTCTTACGAGCAGTACTTC
TRBD2,TRBV7-7,NA,TRBJ2-2,CASSLAGNTGELFF,TGTGCCAGCAGCCTAGCGGGAAACACCGGGGAGCTGTTTTTT
TRBD1,TRBV10-3,NA,TRBJ2-1,CAMADGTGGFNEQFF,TGTGCCATGGCAGATGGGACAGGGGGCTTCAATGAGCAGTTCTTC
TRBD1,TRBV27,NA,TRBJ2-5,CASSIGTAQETQYF,TGTGCCAGCAGTATCGGGACAGCCCAAGAGACCCAGTACTTC
NA,TRBV10-1,NA,TRBJ2-1,CAPLRKGGMSYNEQFF,TGCGCCCCTTTGCGGAAGGGCGGGATGTCCTACAATGAGCAGTTCTTC
NA,TRBV19,NA,TRBJ2-1,CASSIAGLSSYNEQFF,TGTGCCAGTAGTATAGCGGGTCTGAGCTCCTACAATGAGCAGTTCTTC
NA,TRBV5-6,NA,TRBJ1-5,CASSVGGASNQPQHF,TGTGCCAGCAGCGTTGGGGGGGCGAGCAATCAGCCCCAGCATTTT
NA,TRBV19,NA,TRBJ1-2,CASIRGRGYGYTF,TGTGCCAGTATCCGGGGCAGGGGCTATGGCTACACCTTC
NA,TRBV5-1,NA,TRBJ1-1,CASSNRASGLNTEAFF,TGCGCCAGCTCCAACAGGGCTAGTGGATTGAACACTGAAGCTTTCTTT
NA,TRBV11-3,few,TRBJ1-1,CASRSGANTEAFF,TGTGCCAGCAGATCAGGGGCGAACACTGAAGCTTTCTTT
TRBD2,TRBV7-8,NA,TRBJ2-3,CASSLGLAGRTDTQYF,TGTGCCAGCAGCTTAGGACTAGCGGGGCGCACAGATACGCAGTATTTT
NA,TRBV19,few,TRBJ2-3,CASSIDGVSTDTQYF,TGTGCCAGTAGTATAGACGGGGTCAGCACAGATACGCAGTATTTT
TRBD1,TRBV18,NA,TRBJ1-6,CASSPLDRGDSPLHF,TGTGCCAGCTCACCTCTCGACAGGGGTGATTCACCCCTCCACTTT
NA,TRBV7-3,NA,TRBJ1-1,CASSPLPTAYTEAFF,TGTGCCAGCAGCCCACTCCCGACAGCCTACACTGAAGCTTTCTTT
NA,TRBV19,NA,TRBJ2-3,CASSVGGGNSDTQYF,TGTGCCAGTTCAGTGGGGGGAGGCAACTCAGATACGCAGTATTTT
NA,TRBV7-9,once,TRBJ2-1,CASILEGGQFF,TGTGCCAGCATTCTCGAGGGGGGGCAGTTCTTC
TRBD2,TRBV4-1,NA,TRBJ2-3,CASSHTLAGGPRDTQYF,TGCGCCAGCAGCCATACCTTAGCGGGAGGGCCGAGAGATACGCAGTATTTT
NA,TRBV4-1,NA,TRBJ2-2,CASSQVRGSGELFF,TGCGCCAGCAGCCAAGTTCGGGGTTCCGGGGAGCTGTTTTTT
NA,TRBV7-9,NA,TRBJ2-3,CASSLVSVPDTQYF,TGTGCCAGCAGCTTAGTTTCGGTCCCAGATACGCAGTATTTT
TRBD1,TRBV7-2,NA,TRBJ1-5,CASRGQGLSQPQHF,TGTGCCAGCAGGGGACAGGGGTTAAGTCAGCCCCAGCATTTT
TRBD2,TRBV7-7,once,TRBJ2-1,CASSLGLAGGYNEQFF,TGTGCTAGCAGCTTAGGATTAGCGGGGGGCTACAATGAGCAGTTCTTC
TRBD1,TRBV9,once,TRBJ1-1,CASSGYRGLGEAFF,TGTGCCAGCAGCGGATACAGGGGATTAGGTGAAGCTTTCTTT
TRBD2,TRBV7-2,once,TRBJ2-3,CASSSLAGDTDTQYF,TGTGCCAGCAGCTCATTAGCGGGAGACACAGATACGCAGTATTTT
NA,TRBV5-6,NA,TRBJ2-1,CASSLEPGFGAYDEQFF,TGTGCCAGCAGCTTGGAACCGGGGTTCGGAGCTTATGATGAGCAGTTCTTC
TRBD1,TRBV6-5,NA,TRBJ1-6,CASSLTGVDSPLHF,TGTGCCAGCAGTTTAACAGGGGTCGACTCACCCCTCCACTTT
NA,TRBV5-1,once,TRBJ1-1,CATRADSHVNTEAFF,TGCGCCACGCGGGCCGATAGCCACGTGAACACTGAAGCTTTCTTT
NA,TRBV9,NA,TRBJ2-7,CASSVGSRGGEQYF,TGTGCCAGCAGCGTAGGATCTAGAGGGGGTGAGCAGTACTTC
TRBD2,TRBV6-4,NA,TRBJ2-1,CASSDSTSGRYNEQFF,TGTGCCAGCAGTGACTCGACTAGCGGGAGGTACAATGAGCAGTTCTTC
NA,TRBV7-2,NA,TRBJ1-1,CASSLGTSRNTEAFF,TGTGCCAGCAGCTTAGGGACCTCAAGGAACACTGAAGCTTTCTTT